The 32 T cell receptor beta chains below come from one sample, sequenced in a study of blood T cell repertoires in COVID-19. Clones were sequenced by immunoSEQ multiplex PCR, and TCRdb holds only the in-frame ones, with some missing. The sample shows about 340,000 clones, around 88% of them seen only once. The sequencing input was peripheral blood. These receptors were taken from a woman aged 60-75 years with COVID-19, enrolled during active disease.

The V and J genes are TRBV9 and TRBJ1-2; D might be TRBD1 (6 bases). The germline gives CDR1 SGDLS, CDR2 YYNGEE. The CDR3 sequence is 15 residues long. V was pared by 6 bases and J by 0 bases, with 15 bases between. Written as DNA, the CDR3 is TGTGCCAGCACAGAGCAGGGGAGAGCTAACTATGGCTACACCTTC. Its translation is CASTEQGRANYGYTF.

This clone was seen only a few times. The chain links TRBV2 to TRBJ1-2; the D is unclear. CDR3 size: 18 residues. Trimming took 4 bases from V and 1 from J, leaving 22 bases between them. Per the germline V gene, CDR1 is SNHLY and CDR2 is FYNNEI. The CDR3: CASSVEEGTRGVNYGYTF. DNA for the CDR3: TGTGCCAGCAGTGTGGAGGAGGGAACACGAGGAGTTAACTATGGCTACACCTTC.

This rearrangement joins TRBV5-1 to TRBJ2-5; 7 positions agree with TRBD2. The CDR3 totals 14 residues. Germline CDR1 reads SGHRS; CDR2 reads YFSETQ. Trimming at V came to 5 bases and at J to 2 bases, leaving 6 bases not matched to a gene. The CDR3 DNA is TGCGCCAGCAGTTGGTATAGCGGGCAAGAGACCCAGTACTTC. This encodes CASSWYSGQETQYF.

In regard to this clone: This sample also contains other DNA sequences that code for the same CDR3. V and J are TRBV7-5 and TRBJ2-7; TRBD1, as called in the table, went unchecked against the DNA. TRBV7-5 is listed as a pseudogene. This CDR3 is built from 14 residues. The CDR3, as DNA: TGTGTCAGAAGCTCGGGACAGGGGGCGGGCGAGCAGTACTTC. The encoded protein is CVRSSGQGAGEQYF.

The chain recombines TRBV5-6 with TRBJ1-5; 8 nucleotides line up with TRBD1. The CDR3 extends over 15 amino acids. The junction had 4 bases not matched to a gene; V was cut back by 0 bases and J by 5 bases. Germline V gene lookup returns CDR1 SGHDT and CDR2 YYEEEE. The CDR3, as DNA: TGTGCCAGCAGCTTGGGGACAGGGATCCATCAGCCCCAGCATTTT. It yields the protein CASSLGTGIHQPQHF.

The V gene is TRBV7-9, the J gene TRBJ1-2; 7 nucleotides match TRBD1. Per germline, CDR1 SEHNR and CDR2 FQNEAQ (reference sequence). There are 12 residues in the CDR3. V dropped 1 base and J dropped 12; count of bases not matched to a gene: 5. CDR3 loop: CASSLGQGHHTF. The CDR3 nucleotides read TGTGCCAGCAGCTTAGGACAGGGTCACCACACCTTC.

This chain connects TRBV10-1 to TRBJ2-2; 7 bases match TRBD1. This CDR3 is built from 13 residues. After removal of 6 bases from V and 7 bases from J, the junction contained 5 bases not matched to a gene. Germline lookup yields CDR1 WNHNN and CDR2 SYGVQD (reference sequence). The DNA of the CDR3 is TGCGCCAGCAGCTCAGGGGGATACGGGGAGCTGTTTTTT. Translation: CASSSGGYGELFF.

The chain links TRBV19 to TRBJ1-2; D may be TRBD1 (6 bases). Trimming took 4 bases from V and 4 from J, leaving 16 bases between them. Germline CDR1 and CDR2: LNHDA and SQIVND (reference sequence). The CDR3 spans 15 residues. As DNA, the CDR3 is TGTGCCAGTAGTAGGAATCGGGTACAGGGCTATGGCTACACCTTC. It encodes CASSRNRVQGYGYTF. Combining the CDR3 with reference TRBV19 and TRBJ1-2 gives the whole variable domain DGGITQSPKYLFRKEGQNVTLSCEQNLNHDAMYWYRQDPGQGLRLIYYSQIVNDFQKGDIAEGYSVSREKKESFPLTVTSAQKNPTAFYLCASSRNRVQGYGYTFGSGTRLTVV.

This clone was picked up a small number of times. Written as DNA, the CDR3 is TGTGCCAGCTCATTCACCGGGACTAGCGGGGGACCCCACACCGGGGAGCTGTTTTTT. Protein: CASSFTGTSGGPHTGELFF. V gene TRBV18 combines with J gene TRBJ2-2; the match to TRBD2 covers 14 bases. The CDR3 sequence is 19 residues long. After removal of 5 bases from V and 3 bases from J, the junction contained 11 bases not matched to a gene. Germline CDR1 and CDR2: KGHSH and LQKENI.

The J gene is TRBJ1-2, the V gene TRBV9; D is unclear. Germline loops: CDR1 SGDLS, CDR2 YYNGEE. V gave up 3 bases and J gave up 5 bases, with 17 bases separating them. The CDR3 covers 15 residues. CDR3: CASSGVPPGTYGYTF. CDR3 DNA sequence: TGTGCCAGCAGCGGAGTGCCGCCGGGTACTTATGGCTACACCTTC.

V is TRBV29-1 and J is TRBJ1-1; 8 bases are a match to TRBD1. V was clipped by 7 bases and J by 1 base; unmatched bases: 5. Germline CDR1 reads SQVTM; CDR2 reads ANQGSEA. The length of the CDR3 is 13 residues. The CDR3 reads CSAPGQGNTEAFF. CDR3 coding DNA: TGCAGCGCCCCAGGACAGGGGAACACTGAAGCTTTCTTT. The whole variable domain, remainder taken from reference TRBV29-1 and TRBJ1-1, is SAVISQKPSRDICQRGTSLTIQCQVDSQVTMMFWYRQQPGQSLTLIATANQGSEATYESGFVIDKFPISRPNLTFSTLTVSNMSPEDSSIYLCSAPGQGNTEAFFGQGTRLTVV.

The rearrangement joins TRBV7-9 to TRBJ1-1, with D perhaps matching TRBD1 (5 bases). The CDR3 totals 15 residues. V lost 5 bases to trimming and J lost 0 bases, with 13 bases between them. Germline V gene data show CDR1 as SEHNR and CDR2 as FQNEAQ (reference sequence). The CDR3 nucleotides read TGTGCCAGCAGCGATAGAAGCAGGGTGAACACTGAAGCTTTCTTT. Its translation is CASSDRSRVNTEAFF.

The rearrangement joins TRBV2 to TRBJ2-7, with TRBD1 as a possible D gene (6 bases). V was trimmed by 5 bases and J by 7 bases, leaving 15 bases between them. In germline, CDR1 is SNHLY, CDR2 FYNNEI. The CDR3 covers 13 residues. The DNA for the CDR3 is TGTGCCAGCAGTTTACGACAGGTCGGGGAGCAGTACTTC. Translated: CASSLRQVGEQYF. The variable domain in full, completed from reference TRBV2 and TRBJ2-7, reads EPEVTQTPSHQVTQMGQEVILRCVPISNHLYFYWYRQILGQKVEFLVSFYNNEISEKSEIFDDQFSVERPDGSNFTLKIRSTKLEDSAMYFCASSLRQVGEQYFGPGTRLTVT.

The chain joins TRBV6-5 to TRBJ1-1, with no clear D. Per the germline V gene, CDR1 is MNHEY and CDR2 is SVGAGI. The CDR3 spans 13 residues. With 2 bases removed from V and 1 base from J, the gap between germline ends came to 5 bases. CDR3 protein: CASSYNGNTEAFF. The CDR3 region has the DNA TGTGCCAGCAGTTACAACGGGAACACTGAAGCTTTCTTT.

The chain joins TRBV9 to TRBJ2-1; 8 positions agree with TRBD2. This CDR3 comprises 15 residues. Trimming at V came to 1 base and at J to 0 bases, leaving 0 bases not matched to a gene. The germline V gene has CDR1 SGDLS and CDR2 YYNGEE. CDR3 nucleotides: TGTGCCAGCAGCGTACTAGCGGGCTCCTACAATGAGCAGTTCTTC. It encodes CASSVLAGSYNEQFF. Full variable domain (remainder filled in from reference TRBV9 and TRBJ2-1): DSGVTQTPKHLITATGQRVTLRCSPRSGDLSVYWYQQSLDQGLQFLIQYYNGEERAKGNILERFSAQQFPDLHSELNLSSLELGDSALYFCASSVLAGSYNEQFFGPGTRLTVL.

The chain links TRBV5-1 to TRBJ2-5, with 11 positions matching TRBD2. This CDR3 contains 16 residues. V was clipped by 4 bases and J by 2 bases; unmatched bases: 7. Germline CDR1 SGHRS, CDR2 YFSETQ. The CDR3 reads CASSPIAGGRQETQYF. CDR3 in DNA: TGCGCCAGCAGCCCTATAGCGGGGGGGCGACAAGAGACCCAGTACTTC.

The chain carries TRBV6-5 and TRBJ2-6; tentatively, D is TRBD1 (6 bases). This CDR3 spans 14 amino acids. Germline values: CDR1 MNHEY, CDR2 SVGAGI. The germline V and J ends were trimmed by 5 bases and 4 bases, with 9 bases remaining between them. The CDR3 protein is CASSTGFGANVLTF. The CDR3 DNA follows: TGTGCCAGCAGTACAGGGTTCGGGGCCAACGTCCTGACTTTC.

This clone occurred once. The rearrangement links TRBV6-2 or TRBV6-3 to TRBJ1-1, with D possibly TRBD1 on 6 matching bases. This CDR3 spans 14 amino acids. The germline V gene encodes CDR1 MNHEY and CDR2 SVGEGT. Trimming took off 5 bases at V and 1 base at J, with 11 bases between the two ends. The chain's CDR3 is CASSNDRRNTEAFF. The CDR3 region has the DNA TGTGCCAGCAGTAATGACAGGCGGAACACTGAAGCTTTCTTT.

The chain carries TRBV4-3 and TRBJ1-1; D uncertain. V was clipped by 2 bases and J by 5 bases, with 15 bases between them. Germline CDR1 LGHNA, CDR2 YSLEER. The CDR3 is made up of 15 amino acids. The CDR3, as DNA: TGCGCCAGCAGCCAAACCTACAGTGATCGGACTGAAGCTTTCTTT. It encodes CASSQTYSDRTEAFF.

CDR3 coding DNA: TGTGCCATCAGAAACCAGGGGGCGAGTGCCGGGGAGCTGTTTTTT. Translation: CAIRNQGASAGELFF. The chain recombines TRBV10-3 with TRBJ2-2; 8 positions agree with TRBD1. Germline V lookup: CDR1 ENHRY, CDR2 SYGVKD. V shed 6 bases, J shed 6 bases, and the junction held 9 bases outside the gene matches. The CDR3 length is 15 residues.

This chain uses TRBV15 with TRBJ2-7; 8 nucleotides line up with TRBD1. This CDR3 comprises 15 residues. CDR1 LNHNV and CDR2 YYDKDF come from the germline V gene (reference sequence). Germline trimming cut 2 bases from V and 3 bases from J; bases unmatched to any gene: 6. CDR3 bases: TGTGCCACCAGCAGACCGACAGGGGATAACTACGAGCAGTACTTC. Translation gives CATSRPTGDNYEQYF.

The chain couples TRBV19 to TRBJ2-2; TRBD1 matches at 9 bases. V lost 7 bases and J lost 7; bases outside the gene matches: 10. This CDR3 spans 15 amino acids. The germline V gene encodes CDR1 LNHDA and CDR2 SQIVND (reference sequence). The CDR3 sequence is CASTPRQGGGGELFF. In DNA, the CDR3 is TGTGCCAGTACCCCTCGACAGGGGGGGGGCGGGGAGCTGTTTTTT.

This chain joins TRBV9 and TRBJ1-1; 9 positions match TRBD1. The CDR3 runs 15 residues. Germline loops: CDR1 SGDLS, CDR2 YYNGEE. V shed 4 bases, J shed 1 base, and the junction held 5 bases outside the gene matches. Here the CDR3 reads CASSSLGQGNTEAFF. In DNA, the CDR3 is TGTGCCAGCAGCAGCCTGGGACAGGGGAACACTGAAGCTTTCTTT.

Note on this clone: A read error is possible here, since a much larger clone lies one base away. The rearrangement joins TRBV11-2 to TRBJ2-1, with no clear D. V was shortened by 0 bases and J by 4 bases, with 4 bases between the two germline ends. Germline values: CDR1 SGHAT, CDR2 FQNNGV. This CDR3 region has 13 residues. This CDR3 is CASSLDRYNEQFF. DNA of the CDR3: TGTGCCAGCAGCTTAGACAGATACAATGAGCAGTTCTTC.

The rearrangement joins TRBV6-5 to TRBJ2-3; TRBD1 aligns across 8 bases. From germline, CDR1 is MNHEY and CDR2 SVGAGI. This CDR3 is 16 amino acids long. After removal of 2 bases from V and 2 bases from J, the junction contained 6 bases not matched to a gene. The CDR3, as DNA: TGTGCCAGCAGTTACCTCGGACAGGGCATCACAGATACGCAGTATTTT. Its protein is CASSYLGQGITDTQYF.

This chain links TRBV5-1 with TRBJ2-7, with TRBD1 matching 7 bases. Germline-derived CDR1 and CDR2 are SGHRS and YFSETQ. The CDR3 totals 15 residues. Losses at the gene ends were 3 bases for V and 5 bases for J; bases not matched to a gene: 11. CDR3 amino acids: CASSSTTGSFHEQYF. The CDR3 nucleotides are TGCGCCAGCAGCTCTACGACAGGGAGTTTCCACGAGCAGTACTTC. Full variable domain (missing parts from reference TRBV5-1 and TRBJ2-7): KAGVTQTPRYLIKTRGQQVTLSCSPISGHRSVSWYQQTPGQGLQFLFEYFSETQRNKGNFPGRFSGRQFSNSRSEMNVSTLELGDSALYLCASSSTTGSFHEQYFGPGTRLTVT.

This chain connects TRBV5-1 to TRBJ2-3; D remains ambiguous. CDR3 size: 14 residues. Germline CDR1 is SGHRS and CDR2 is YFSETQ. The germline V and J ends were trimmed by 7 bases and 1 base, with 13 bases remaining between them. This CDR3 is CASSMGSGTDTQYF. The CDR3 DNA reads TGCGCCAGCTCCATGGGCTCCGGCACAGATACGCAGTATTTT.

V gene TRBV30 combines with J gene TRBJ1-5; D gene ambiguous. From germline, CDR1 is GTSNPN and CDR2 SVGIG (reference sequence). The V gene lost 3 bases and the J gene lost 2 bases, with 14 bases spanning the gap. This CDR3 has 15 residues. In nucleotides, the CDR3 is TGTGCCTGGAGAGAAGGAGCGGGCGGCAATCAGCCCCAGCATTTT. This encodes CAWREGAGGNQPQHF.

V is TRBV6-1 and J is TRBJ2-1; possible D gene TRBD1, 6 bases. V gave up 0 bases and J gave up 3 bases, with 9 bases separating them. The CDR3 totals 15 residues. The germline CDR1 and CDR2 sequences are MNHNS and SASEGT. CDR3 nucleotides: TGTGCCAGCAGTGAAGCTCAGGGGATCTACAATGAGCAGTTCTTC. Translating gives CASSEAQGIYNEQFF.

Points on this clone: At the DNA level, this CDR3 is encoded by other sequences in the same sample as well. The chain joins TRBV19 to TRBJ1-2, with 9 bases lining up with TRBD1. The CDR3 sequence is 14 residues long. J lost 5 bases, V lost 2 bases, and 3 bases had no gene match. Germline values: CDR1 LNHDA, CDR2 SQIVND (reference sequence). This CDR3 is CASSILGQGYGYTF. The CDR3 coding sequence is TGTGCCAGTAGTATACTGGGACAGGGTTATGGCTACACCTTC.

The chain recombines TRBV9 with TRBJ1-1; 7 bases map to TRBD1. The V gene end was trimmed by 4 bases and the J gene end by 6 bases; junction bases not matched to a gene: 12. CDR1 and CDR2 (germline): SGDLS, YYNGEE. CDR3 length: 15 residues. DNA of the CDR3: TGTGCCAGCAGCCCTCGTATGGGTACAGGGGCTGAAGCTTTCTTT. This gives the protein CASSPRMGTGAEAFF.

The rearrangement links TRBV7-9 to TRBJ2-1, with D tentatively TRBD1 (6 bases). Trimming left V 2 bases short and J 9 bases short, with 11 bases between. Germline CDR1 and CDR2: SEHNR and FQNEAQ (reference sequence). The CDR3 is made up of 13 amino acids. The CDR3 spells CASSLYQGREQFF. In DNA form, the CDR3 reads TGTGCCAGCAGCTTATACCAGGGGCGTGAGCAGTTCTTC.